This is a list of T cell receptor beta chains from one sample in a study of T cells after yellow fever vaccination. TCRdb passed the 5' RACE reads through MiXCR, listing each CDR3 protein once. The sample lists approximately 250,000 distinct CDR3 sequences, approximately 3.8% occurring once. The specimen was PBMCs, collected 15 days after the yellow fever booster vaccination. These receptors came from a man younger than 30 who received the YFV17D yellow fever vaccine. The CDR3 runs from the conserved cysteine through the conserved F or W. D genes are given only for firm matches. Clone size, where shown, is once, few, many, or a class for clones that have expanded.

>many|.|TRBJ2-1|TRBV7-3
CASSFSLVDSSYNEQFF
TGTGCCAGCAGCTTCTCGCTCGTTGATAGCTCCTACAATGAGCAGTTCTTC
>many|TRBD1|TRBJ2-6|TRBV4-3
CASSHSTGGGRSGANVLTF
TGCGCCAGCAGCCATTCGACAGGGGGAGGGCGCTCTGGGGCCAACGTCCTGACTTTC
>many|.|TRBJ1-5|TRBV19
CASSIAAGSGQPQHF
TGTGCCAGTAGTATAGCGGCGGGATCGGGTCAGCCCCAGCATTTT
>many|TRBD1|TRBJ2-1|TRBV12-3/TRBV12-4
CASREAGGAYNEQFF
TGTGCCAGCAGGGAGGCAGGGGGCGCTTACAATGAGCAGTTCTTC
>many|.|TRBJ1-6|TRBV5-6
CASSLGRGKDYNSPLHF
TGTGCCAGCAGCTTGGGTCGGGGGAAGGACTATAATTCACCCCTCCACTTT
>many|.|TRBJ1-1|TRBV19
CASLNFAGLGNTEAFF
TGTGCCAGTCTAAACTTTGCAGGGTTGGGGAACACTGAAGCTTTCTTT
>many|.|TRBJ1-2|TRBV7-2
CASSFDTYGYTF
TGTGCCAGCAGCTTCGACACCTATGGCTACACCTTC
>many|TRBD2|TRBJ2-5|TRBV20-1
CSAYLTSGGPGETQYF
TGCAGTGCTTATTTGACTAGCGGGGGCCCTGGTGAGACCCAGTACTTC
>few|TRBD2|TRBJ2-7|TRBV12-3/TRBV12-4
CASSLASGGSYEQYF
TGTGCCAGCAGTTTAGCTAGCGGGGGTTCCTACGAGCAGTACTTC
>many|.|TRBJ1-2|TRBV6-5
CASKQGDLNYGYTF
TGTGCCAGCAAACAGGGCGACCTTAACTATGGCTACACCTTC
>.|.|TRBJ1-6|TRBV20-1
CSAGRRGSYNSPLHF
TGCAGTGCTGGGAGGAGGGGGTCCTATAATTCACCCCTCCACTTT